This entry describes one TCR beta chain. The antigen is not known. The data are from a study of regulatory and conventional T cells in RAG deficiency. Study conclusions and caveats: Shannon entropy was markedly lower and Simpson indices higher in RAG-deficient patients than control T-cell subsets.

Trimming took off 0 bases at V and 2 bases at J, with 11 bases between the two ends. CDR3 length: 16 amino acids. The germline V gene encodes CDR1 SGHRS and CDR2 YFSETQ. Assay: immunoSEQ multiplex PCR; the TCRdb copy retains only in-frame clones and omits some. The table has more than 40,000 clones, 75% to 90% seen once. Conventional CD4+ T cells were sorted from blood as CD25-low CD127-high cells. These sequences were also reported in another study, on regulatory T cells. According to that study: The PCR used 52 TRBV and 13 TRBJ primers.

V is TRBV5-1 and J is TRBJ2-2; tentative D call: TRBD2 (6 bases). The sequence came from a human donor in good health. Sequencing was done on a sample of CD4+ effector T cells sorted from blood. CDR3 in DNA: TGCGCCAGCAGCTTGGTAGAGACTAGTAACACCGGGGAGCTGTTTTTT. Translating it yields CASSLVETSNTGELFF.